This T cell receptor beta chain originates from a study of T cells in Graves' hyperthyroidism and ophthalmopathy. Study background: Peripheral blood was taken when the disease was first diagnosed, before any treatment began.

As concerns this clonotype: No conserved phenylalanine or tryptophan is present at the end of the CDR3, so a read error is the likely explanation.

CDR1 and CDR2 (germline): SGDLS, YYNGEE. V lost 2 bases and J lost 7, with 9 bases in between. This CDR3 region has 13 residues. Using RNA transcripts as the source, TCR beta CDR3 regions were amplified. TCR CDR3 underwent first-round RT-PCR with the HTBI primer set. TCRdb reanalysed the multiplex PCR reads using MiXCR and keeps one entry per CDR3 protein. The sample includes fewer than 850,000 distinct CDR3 sequences, 15% to 20% of them seen just once. This clonotype originated in a man aged 45 to 65 with Graves' hyperthyroidism. Sequencing used blood. The gene calls are TRBV9 and TRBJ2-2, with a possible D match to TRBD1 (6 bases). In DNA, the CDR3 is TGTGCCAGCAGCGTGTTGACAGGCGGGGAGCTGTTTGTT. It is translated as CASSVLTGGELFV.